These T cell receptor beta chains were read from a single sample in a study of T-cell memory formation after mild COVID-19. Using its own MiXCR run on the 5' RACE reads, TCRdb lists one record per CDR3 protein. This table has 400,000 to 500,000 distinct CDR3 sequences, around 20% appearing once. The sample consisted of PBMCs or a T cell subset sorted from them (not recorded which). These receptors were taken from an adult woman who had mild COVID-19 (a few samples of this study predate the infection). Cell type and time point are not known. CDR3s include the opening cysteine and the closing phenylalanine or tryptophan. A D gene is named only where the DNA matches it firmly. Clone size, where shown, is once, few, many, or a class for clones that have expanded.

abundance	v_gene	j_gene	d_gene	CDR3aa	CDR3nt
few	TRBV11-2	TRBJ2-2	TRBD2	CASSFLRPGLAAGELFF	TGTGCCAGCAGCTTTTTACGACCGGGACTAGCGGCCGGGGAGCTGTTTTTT
few	TRBV2	TRBJ2-7	TRBD2	CASSRETRGDEQYF	TGTGCCAGCAGCCGGGAAACCCGGGGGGACGAGCAGTACTTC
NA	TRBV12-3/TRBV12-4	TRBJ1-4	NA	CASSPGAENEKLFF	TGTGCCAGCAGTCCAGGGGCCGAGAATGAAAAACTGTTTTTT
NA	TRBV7-8	TRBJ1-1	NA	CASSLGPAGEAFF	TGTGCCAGCAGCTTGGGCCCCGCCGGTGAAGCTTTCTTT
few	TRBV29-1	TRBJ2-5	NA	CSFTGLQETQYF	TGCAGCTTTACAGGGCTCCAAGAGACCCAGTACTTC
NA	TRBV6-5	TRBJ1-2	TRBD1	CASSYRLGTGGSVGVYGYTF	TGTGCCAGCAGTTACCGCCTGGGGACAGGGGGAAGTGTAGGAGTCTATGGCTACACCTTC
NA	TRBV3-1	TRBJ2-7	TRBD1	CASRRSLTGEYEQYF	TGTGCCAGCAGACGCTCCCTGACAGGGGAGTACGAGCAGTACTTC
few	TRBV15	TRBJ1-2	TRBD1	CATSRVLGQGVYGYTF	TGTGCCACCAGCAGGGTCCTAGGACAGGGGGTCTATGGCTACACCTTC
few	TRBV7-9	TRBJ2-3	NA	CASSRTGPQGTDTQYF	TGTGCCAGCAGCCGAACCGGGCCTCAGGGCACAGATACGCAGTATTTT
few	TRBV2	TRBJ1-4	NA	CASSELNEKLFF	TGTGCCAGCAGTGAACTTAATGAAAAACTGTTTTTT
NA	TRBV7-3	TRBJ2-3	TRBD2	CASSSTSGSIYF	TGTGCCAGCAGCAGCACTAGCGGGAGTATATATTTT
NA	TRBV12-3/TRBV12-4	TRBJ1-4	TRBD1	CASSLAGQGGYEKLFF	TGTGCCAGCAGTTTAGCCGGGCAGGGGGGATATGAAAAACTGTTTTTT
NA	TRBV6-6	TRBJ2-1	TRBD2	CASSRLAGAGDEQFF	TGTGCCAGCAGCCGACTAGCGGGAGCAGGGGATGAGCAGTTCTTC
NA	TRBV12-3/TRBV12-4	TRBJ2-7	NA	CASSFDSLGVGEQYF	TGTGCCAGCAGTTTTGATAGTTTAGGGGTTGGCGAGCAGTACTTC
NA	TRBV6-5	TRBJ1-2	TRBD1	CASSYGQGSIYGYTF	TGTGCCAGCAGTTACGGACAGGGGTCCATCTATGGCTACACCTTC
many	TRBV24-1	TRBJ2-2	NA	CATSEAEPPGELFF	TGTGCCACCAGTGAAGCTGAACCTCCCGGGGAGCTGTTTTTT
NA	TRBV27	TRBJ1-1	NA	CASSLYGVTEAFF	TGTGCCAGCAGTTTATATGGGGTTACTGAAGCTTTCTTT
NA	TRBV12-3/TRBV12-4	TRBJ1-1	NA	CASSSLDRVAFF	TGTGCCAGCAGTTCGTTGGACAGAGTGGCTTTCTTT
many	TRBV27	TRBJ1-2	TRBD1	CASSLSQGRGHYNYGYTF	TGTGCCAGCAGTTTATCGCAAGGCAGGGGGCATTACAACTATGGCTACACCTTC
NA	TRBV11-2	TRBJ2-3	TRBD2	CASSPRPGGDTQYF	TGTGCCAGCAGTCCTCGACCGGGGGGAGATACGCAGTATTTT
few	TRBV10-3	TRBJ2-6	NA	CAISDSWGAGANVLTF	TGTGCCATCAGTGATTCTTGGGGGGCTGGGGCCAACGTCCTGACTTTC
few	TRBV6-2/TRBV6-3	TRBJ2-7	NA	CASSWGTSYEQYF	TGTGCCAGCAGCTGGGGGACGTCCTACGAGCAGTACTTC
NA	TRBV9	TRBJ1-2	NA	CASSVRFNYGYTF	TGTGCCAGCAGCGTAAGGTTTAACTATGGCTACACCTTC